The TCR beta chain described here comes from a study of T cell responses to AZD1222 COVID-19 vaccine. The assay was immunoSEQ multiplex PCR, and TCRdb's table has in-frame clones only and misses some. The repertoire holds 79,000 or so clones, with over 85% as singletons. Overall study findings and caveats: Increased Spike-specific TCR breadth and depth were observed after two AZD1222 doses.

Trimming shortened V by 7 bases and J by 2 bases, and 8 bases separated the two germline ends. Germline V CDR1 and CDR2: MNHEY, SVGAGI. CDR3 size: 12 residues. A note on this clone: Its matching antigen is unknown.

The TCR was taken from an adult who received the AZD1222 COVID-19 vaccine. Here the sequenced sample was peripheral blood, taken 28 days after the second AZD1222 dose. The chain carries TRBV6-5 and TRBJ1-1; D remains ambiguous. CDR3 in amino acids: CASTLINTEAFF. Written as DNA, the CDR3 is TGTGCCAGCACTCTCATTAACACTGAAGCTTTCTTT.